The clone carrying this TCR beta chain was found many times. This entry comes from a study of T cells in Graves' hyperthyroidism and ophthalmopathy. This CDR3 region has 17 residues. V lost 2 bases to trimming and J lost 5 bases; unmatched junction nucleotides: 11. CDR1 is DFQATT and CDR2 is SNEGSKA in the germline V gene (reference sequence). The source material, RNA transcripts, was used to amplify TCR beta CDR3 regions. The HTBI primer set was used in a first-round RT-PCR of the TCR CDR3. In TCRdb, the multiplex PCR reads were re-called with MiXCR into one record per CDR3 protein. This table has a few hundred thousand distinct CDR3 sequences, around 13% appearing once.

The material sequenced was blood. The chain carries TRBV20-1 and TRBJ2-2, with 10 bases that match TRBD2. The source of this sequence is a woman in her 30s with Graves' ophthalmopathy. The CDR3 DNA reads TGCAGTGCTAGATTTCCAGCGGGGGGGCCGTTGACCGGGGAGCTGTTTTTT. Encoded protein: CSARFPAGGPLTGELFF.